The clone carrying this TCR beta chain occurred a few times. What it binds is not known. These data originate in a study of T-cell memory formation after mild COVID-19. About the research overall: TCR clustering was largely donor specific. The study's findings and limits: Certain responding clones were present in pre-infection memory, suggesting participation of cross-reactive memory. Balance between CD4 and CD8 was seen in clones contracting day 15 to 85, and a CD4+ lean was seen in later expanders.

TCRalpha and TCRbeta libraries used 5'RACE with constant-segment primers and UMIs. TCRdb analysed the 5' RACE reads with MiXCR anew, one entry per CDR3 protein. The sample shows 270,000 or so distinct CDR3 sequences, approximately 16% of them seen only once. Trimming removed 4 bases from V and 9 bases from J, with 16 bases in between. This CDR3 is built from 14 residues. CDR1 SGHTA and CDR2 FQGNSA come from the germline V gene. The source of this sequence is a man aged 18 to 30 who had mild COVID-19 (a few samples of this study predate the infection). Cell type and time point are not known. Sequencing input: PBMCs or a T cell subset sorted from them (not recorded which). The chain joins TRBV7-2 to TRBJ2-1; maybe TRBD2 (5 bases). The CDR3 spells CASSSRTGYGEQFF. The CDR3 DNA is TGTGCCAGCAGCTCCCGGACGGGGTATGGTGAGCAGTTCTTC.